This TCR beta chain was profiled in a study of cytomegalovirus exposure and HLA in healthy donors (dated by TCRdb to about 2017). At the level of the whole study: An earlier analysis of roughly 630 of the donors reported 276 Gb of sequence data and roughly 100 million unique TCR beta sequences from 190 million or so T cells. Approximately 300 gigabases of sequencing data and around 85 million unique TCR sequences made up an early release that covered 500 to 650 HLA-typed donors. Among the approximately 430 genotyped donors, approximately 76% belonged to the genetic ancestry cluster associated with self-reported Caucasian donors. The aim of the study was to test whether cataloging public T cell receptors could identify signatures of past pathogen exposure. The study used immunosequencing to profile the T cell repertoires of 600 to 850 subjects and linked those repertoires to cytomegalovirus serostatus. Along with the 666-subject first cohort, a separate validation cohort of over a hundred different subjects was used. High-throughput TCR immunosequencing, statistical association of individual TCRs with disease status, and machine learning were combined to predict cytomegalovirus infection status. A later analysis re-examined previously published TCR beta repertoires from several hundred donors and added high-resolution HLA genotyping to investigate patterns of TCR occurrence. The later analysis used no new phenotypic data to find candidate immune exposures, relying instead on TCR beta sequences and their occurrence across donors. To decide whether each TCR beta V gene segment behaved as functional or pseudogenic, an earlier analysis of some 600 of the donors relied on high-throughput TCR beta sequencing. Donor age, sex, ethnicity and CMV serostatus were compiled together with the repertoire data. A later genetic analysis took genome-wide SNP genotypes for 398 of the 666 donors and used that subset as a discovery cohort. Every discovery cohort repertoire had been produced on one sequencing platform. Both class I and class II loci were covered by HLA typing, at four-digit resolution. The number of donors typed differed by locus, with 629-630 for A, B, C, DRB1 and DQB1, about 500 for DQA1, 600 to 610 for DPA1, and 450 to 480 for DPB1. Several DR-DQ haplotypes were treated as single units for association and clustering because of strong linkage in the cohort. Among about 400 genotyped donors of the cohort, an average of approximately 240,000 unique TCR beta nucleotide sequences was sequenced per donor, of which roughly 17% were non-productive. Results and caveats for the whole study, not just this receptor: According to the authors, the approach could potentially be generalized to other disease states and immunological phenotypes. The 87-base-pair reads could not distinguish some IMGT-functional V segments, including TRBV6-2 and TRBV6-3, so those segments were excluded. An association between a missense DCLRE1C variant and V-gene and J-gene trimming of TCR beta chains was found in a later genetic analysis and replicated in an independent cohort. Linkage disequilibrium might explain the correlated functional status among segregating V segments, but an unknown experimental factor could not be ruled out. HLA typing was unavailable for some donors at each locus, so association tests used only the typed subset. Several of the top co-occurrence clusters appeared to be linked to parvovirus B19, influenza, CMV and Epstein-Barr virus, according to a later analysis. While some public TCRs were present in many individuals, most TCR sequences turned up only very rarely across donors. Strong co-occurrence of HLA alleles, especially DR and DQ, made assigning TCR associations to individual alleles difficult. An earlier analysis of some 560 of the donors showed that most TCR beta V segments appeared in productive rearrangements either about 90% or about 30% of the time, which broadly matched IMGT annotations. According to a later analysis, TCR association rates differed among HLA loci, with DRB1 alleles showing the most associated TCRs and HLA-C alleles showing the fewest. In a later analysis, most CMV-associated TCR beta chains were found to appear HLA-restricted, with HLA associations seemingly driven largely by CMV exposure. The study gave a list of about 150 TCR beta chains associated with cytomegalovirus. The sequencing pipeline was judged likely to have produced a cluster of highly shared sequence variants as a technical artifact. This cohort had only TCR beta chains sequenced, and the lack of alpha or paired-chain data limited which features could be detected. A further reported finding was that TCR beta sequences accurately predicted the HLA-A and HLA-B alleles for most subjects in the first cohort. A few of the identified cytomegalovirus-associated TCR beta chains were confirmed in vitro to be specific for cytomegalovirus antigens. Sequencing depth was assumed to be roughly uniform across donors in the presence/absence analyses, though that assumption may not hold. Compared with the 666-donor mean, donors in an Asian-associated ancestry cluster had fewer N-insertions in productive TCRs, according to a later genetic analysis. Around 16 rarely observed V segments, including chromosome 9 orphons, were excluded from the earlier analysis of several hundred of the donors because counts were too low. A later analysis found that HLA-associated TCR beta chains were more clonally expanded and had lower generation probabilities than equally common non-associated chains. The classifier was reported to diagnose cytomegalovirus status with high specificity and sensitivity in both the original and validation cohorts. CMV serostatus was the only immune exposure information available for the cohort. At a false discovery rate of 0.05, a later analysis linked roughly 17,000 TCR beta sequences to specific HLA alleles.

Per the germline V gene (reference sequence), MNHEY is the CDR1 and SMNVEV is the CDR2. The CDR3 numbers 18 residues from cysteine through phenylalanine. The read is trimmed to its CDR3 DNA, 54 bases read in frame from base 1. Trimming takes 6 bases from V and 0 bases from J, and the germline ends sit 24 bases apart. For this clone: Its antigen has not been determined. No quality values exist for individual bases; no much larger clone is one base distant.

Libraries were constructed by the immunoSEQ multiplex PCR assay. For the multiplex PCR, a mixture combining 60 forward primers for TCR Vbeta segments and 13 reverse primers for TCR Jbeta segments was used. Amplification of the CDR3 region of rearranged TCR beta genes was performed with a multiplex PCR assay on genomic DNA. The amplified TCR beta libraries were sequenced on the Illumina HiSeq System as 87-base-pair reads. Regarding the original processing steps: A later analysis counted about 76 million unique TCR beta chains across the 600 to 850 repertoires, and 10 million to 12 million of these chains were shared by at least two donors. A nearest-neighbor algorithm error-corrected the raw reads and collapsed the reads into unique sequences, merging closely related sequences to remove PCR and sequencing errors. CDR3 sequences were aligned to IMGT reference sequences to assign V, D and J gene segments. For a sequence to be retained, a match of at least six nucleotides to both a V gene segment and a J gene segment was required. Rearrangements were classified as productive when the CDR3 lacked stop codons and remained in frame with V and J, and all other rearrangements were classified as non-productive. Following IMGT convention, CDR3 was defined as the stretch from the second conserved V-encoded cysteine to the conserved J-encoded phenylalanine. The earlier analysis of 450 to 750 of the donors excluded any sequence lacking an unambiguous match to a single V gene segment. In an earlier analysis of several hundred of the donors, V segments were called functional above 56.7% productive rearrangements and were called segregating when the between-donor standard deviation exceeded 5%. To diagnose cytomegalovirus status from the catalog of TCR beta chain sequences, a statistical classification framework was built. In a later analysis, TCR nucleotide sequences were compared against IMGT/GENE-DB human TR gene sequences so that V and J genes could be assigned. The TCRdist pipeline was used in a later analysis to assign CDR3 sequences and most-parsimonious VDJ recombination scenarios. In a later analysis, every TCR beta chain was defined by the combination of its CDR3 amino acid sequence and its V-gene family, and reads without a unique V-gene family were dropped. In a later analysis, approximately 640 highly shared, low-generation-probability nucleotide sequences were removed to address suspected cross-contamination and a sequencing artifact. In a later analysis, a clonal expansion index for each public chain was calculated from normalized within-repertoire ranks of inferred template counts. In a later analysis, generation probabilities were computed with a VDJ recombination model fitted to out-of-frame rearrangements, and the resulting probabilities were checked against IGoR. A later analysis scored TCR-TCR, TCR-HLA and TCR-CMV co-occurrence with hypergeometric tests, applying a repertoire-size bias correction to TCR pairs. In a later analysis, false discovery rates were estimated by permuting HLA or CMV assignments 20 times. In a later analysis, co-occurring TCRs were grouped with DBSCAN, and TCRdist sequence similarity was added when clustering was performed within HLA-allele-positive subsets. Co-occurrence clustering excluded repertoires with fewer than 30,000 or more than 120,000 public chains, plus five with anomalous nucleotide sharing. The immuneACCESS repertoire file appears here via TCRdb, limited to in-frame rearrangements. These files lack a portion of the clones; in checked studies, under half of the deficit traces to unresolved V genes, and the cause of the others is not known. The V and J calls and clone size were taken over from that table, and D and trimming were inferred from the DNA. The sample table records roughly 120,000 clones; about four fifths of these occur just once. 8.5% to 10% of the sample belongs to the ten largest clones.

The cohort comprised 670 or so healthy bone marrow donors. Cohort members were all nominally healthy when sampled, although unrecorded immune exposures were likely present. The donor was CMV seropositive and was included in the group of around 300 seropositive cohort members. Each donor provided a peripheral blood sample, and peripheral blood mononuclear cells were used for TCR beta sequencing. The Qiagen DNeasy Blood Extraction Kit was used to extract genomic DNA from the blood cell samples. Sample: PBMCs. The clonotype was recovered from a female donor in good health and CMV-seropositive. The rearranged segments are TRBV27 and TRBJ2-7; the D gene is perhaps TRBD2, on 7 matching bases. The CDR3 region: CASRQIYPGGPDSYEQYF. The nucleotide sequence is given as TGTGCCAGCAGGCAAATATACCCCGGGGGGCCCGACTCCTACGAGCAGTACTTC.